The 16 T cell receptor beta chains listed next were all sequenced from one sample in a study of blood T cell repertoires in COVID-19. The data were produced by immunoSEQ multiplex PCR, yet TCRdb's version contains in-frame clones alone and is incomplete. The table includes about 200,000 clones, roughly 77% detected once. The sample taken for sequencing was peripheral blood. The receptors were sampled from a woman in her thirties or forties with COVID-19, enrolled during active disease.

This clone has just a few counts. V is TRBV7-9 and J is TRBJ2-7; D possibly corresponds to TRBD2 (5 bases). CDR3 length equals 17 residues. CDR1 is SEHNR, CDR2 FQNEAQ, per germline (reference sequence). V was cut by 4 bases and J by 0 bases, with 19 bases left in between. The DNA for the CDR3 is TGTGCCAGCAGCTCCCCTTATAGGAGGCGCGACTCCTACGAGCAGTACTTC. It yields the protein CASSSPYRRRDSYEQYF.

The gene calls are TRBV7-2 and TRBJ2-7; 9 nucleotides match TRBD1. CDR1 and CDR2 from the germline V gene are SGHTA and FQGNSA. With V trimmed by 3 bases and J by 1 base, 7 bases remained unmatched. The CDR3 extends over 16 amino acids. CDR3 loop: CASSFVGGTGSYEQYF. The CDR3 nucleotides read TGTGCCAGCAGCTTTGTGGGGGGGACAGGGTCCTACGAGCAGTACTTC.

The chain is built from TRBV9 and TRBJ1-1, with no clear D. The CDR3 has 15 residues. Trimming took off 0 bases at V and 0 bases at J, with 9 bases between the two ends. The V gene's germline CDR1 is SGDLS and CDR2 YYNGEE. CDR3 nucleotides: TGTGCCAGCAGCGTAGGCAGGATCATGAACACTGAAGCTTTCTTT. Encoded protein: CASSVGRIMNTEAFF.

V usage is TRBV21-1 and J usage is TRBJ2-1; the D call of TRBD2 is as the table states it, not checked on the DNA. TRBV21-1 counts as a pseudogene. There are 17 residues in the CDR3. The CDR3 loop reads CASSKGAGGRIYNEQFF. The CDR3 nucleotides are TGTGCCAGCAGCAAAGGTGCAGGAGGGAGGATCTACAATGAGCAGTTCTTC.

The genes are TRBV29-1 and TRBJ1-2; D gene uncertain. The V and J ends lost 7 bases and 6 bases respectively, with 12 bases between them. Per the germline V gene, CDR1 is SQVTM and CDR2 is ANQGSEA. This CDR3 has 11 residues. The CDR3 sequence is CSASRGDGYTF. Written as DNA, the CDR3 is TGCAGCGCTAGTCGAGGAGATGGCTACACCTTC.

The chain recombines TRBV5-4 with TRBJ1-2; 7 nucleotides align to TRBD1. J lost 6 bases, V lost 1 base, and 9 bases had no gene match. The length of the CDR3 is 15 residues. The germline gives CDR1 SGHNT, CDR2 YYREEE (reference sequence). The CDR3 is CASSLQGGAMNGYTF. The CDR3, as DNA: TGTGCCAGCAGCTTGCAAGGGGGCGCGATGAATGGCTACACCTTC.

CDR3 in amino acids: CASSPNTGTAGNTIYF. CDR3 DNA: TGTGCCAGCTCACCGAACACCGGGACAGCCGGAAACACCATATATTTT. V is TRBV18 and J is TRBJ1-3; 7 bases are shared with TRBD1. The germline gives CDR1 KGHSH, CDR2 LQKENI. The junction had 9 bases not matched to a gene; V was cut back by 3 bases and J by 4 bases. This CDR3 spans 16 amino acids.

The chain employs TRBV25-1 and TRBJ1-2; D remains ambiguous. The germline gives CDR1 MGHDK, CDR2 SYGVNS. There are 13 residues in the CDR3. V was pared by 5 bases and J by 2 bases, with 9 bases between. CDR3 sequence reads: CASSFTENYGYTF. The DNA of the CDR3 is TGTGCCAGCAGTTTCACAGAGAACTATGGCTACACCTTC.

This chain uses TRBV3-1 (or the pseudogene TRBV3-2) with TRBJ1-2, with D possibly being TRBD1 (5 bases). The CDR3 extends over 13 amino acids. With 1 base removed from V and 6 bases from J, the gap between germline ends came to 9 bases. Germline V CDR1 and CDR2: LGHDT, YNNKEL (reference sequence). CDR3: CASSQAGVHGYTF. The CDR3 bases are TGTGCCAGCAGCCAAGCGGGGGTTCATGGCTACACCTTC.

The chain carries TRBV29-1 and TRBJ2-7; maybe TRBD1 (6 bases). Trimming removed 6 bases at V and 3 bases at J, with 12 bases between. CDR3 length equals 12 residues. Germline assignment: CDR1 SQVTM and CDR2 ANQGSEA. In nucleotides, the CDR3 is TGCAGCGTCCGGGACAACCGCTACGAGCAGTACTTC. Its protein is CSVRDNRYEQYF.

This chain connects TRBV7-9 to TRBJ1-2; D perhaps matches TRBD1 (5 bases). Between the trimmed V and J ends, which lost 5 bases and 4 bases, there was a span of 17 bases. CDR3 size: 15 residues. CDR1 and CDR2 from the germline V gene are SEHNR and FQNEAQ (reference sequence). DNA for the CDR3: TGTGCCAGCAGCCCCCCCTTGACAGCAGGCTATGGCTACACCTTC. Translation: CASSPPLTAGYGYTF.

The genes are TRBV9 and TRBJ2-7; 7 nucleotides align to TRBD1. This CDR3 spans 14 amino acids. Trimming removed 4 bases from V and 1 base from J; junction bases left unmatched: 5. Per the germline V gene, CDR1 is SGDLS and CDR2 is YYNGEE. This CDR3 reads CASSPSTGSYEQYF. In DNA form, the CDR3 reads TGTGCCAGCAGCCCGTCGACAGGGTCCTACGAGCAGTACTTC.

CDR3 in amino acids: CASSSLRGTTPDTQYF. The DNA for the CDR3 is TGTGCCAGCAGTTCCCTCCGCGGGACTACCCCAGATACGCAGTATTTT. This sequence joins TRBV27 and TRBJ2-3; 7 nucleotides line up with TRBD2. Per germline, CDR1 MNHEY and CDR2 SMNVEV (reference sequence). V shed 4 bases and J 4 bases; nucleotides not matched to a gene: 11. This CDR3 spans 16 amino acids.

This chain joins TRBV27 and TRBJ1-1; D is unclear. The CDR3 runs 13 residues. CDR1 and CDR2 from the germline V gene are MNHEY and SMNVEV (reference sequence). Trimming took off 0 bases at V and 6 bases at J, with 8 bases between the two ends. The CDR3, as DNA: TGTGCCAGCAGTTTATCGAGGGTTTCTGAAGCTTTCTTT. Its translation is CASSLSRVSEAFF.

The chain has TRBV19 and TRBJ1-5; 10 bases are a match to TRBD1. Unmatched junction bases numbered 12, after V lost 7 bases and J lost 0 bases. CDR1 is LNHDA and CDR2 is SQIVND in the germline V gene (reference sequence). This CDR3 has 18 residues. The CDR3 protein is CASINSGQGVYSNQPQHF. The CDR3 DNA sequence: TGTGCCAGTATTAATAGCGGACAGGGGGTTTATAGCAATCAGCCCCAGCATTTT.

In DNA, the CDR3 is TGTGCCAGCTCACCAGGAACGGAGGCCTACGAGCAGTACTTC. Amino acid sequence: CASSPGTEAYEQYF. This rearrangement joins TRBV18 to TRBJ2-7, with TRBD2 as a possible D gene (5 bases). Germline CDR1 and CDR2: KGHSH and LQKENI. Trimming left V 2 bases short and J 2 bases short, with 10 bases between. This CDR3 is 14 amino acids long.